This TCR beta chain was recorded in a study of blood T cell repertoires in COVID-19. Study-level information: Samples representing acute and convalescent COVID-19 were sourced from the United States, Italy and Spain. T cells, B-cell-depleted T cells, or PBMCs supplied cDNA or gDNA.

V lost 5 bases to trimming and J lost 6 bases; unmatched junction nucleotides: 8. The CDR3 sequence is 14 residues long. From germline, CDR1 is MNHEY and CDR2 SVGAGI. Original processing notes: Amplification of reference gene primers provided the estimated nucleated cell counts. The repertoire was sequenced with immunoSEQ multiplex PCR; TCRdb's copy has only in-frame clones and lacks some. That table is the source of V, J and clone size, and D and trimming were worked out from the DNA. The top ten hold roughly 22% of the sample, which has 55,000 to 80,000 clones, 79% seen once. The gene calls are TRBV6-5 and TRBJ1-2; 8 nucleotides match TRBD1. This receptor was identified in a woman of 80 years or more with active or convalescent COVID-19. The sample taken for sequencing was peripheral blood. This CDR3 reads CASSQMDRAHGYTF. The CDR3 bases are TGTGCCAGCAGTCAGATGGACAGGGCCCATGGCTACACCTTC.